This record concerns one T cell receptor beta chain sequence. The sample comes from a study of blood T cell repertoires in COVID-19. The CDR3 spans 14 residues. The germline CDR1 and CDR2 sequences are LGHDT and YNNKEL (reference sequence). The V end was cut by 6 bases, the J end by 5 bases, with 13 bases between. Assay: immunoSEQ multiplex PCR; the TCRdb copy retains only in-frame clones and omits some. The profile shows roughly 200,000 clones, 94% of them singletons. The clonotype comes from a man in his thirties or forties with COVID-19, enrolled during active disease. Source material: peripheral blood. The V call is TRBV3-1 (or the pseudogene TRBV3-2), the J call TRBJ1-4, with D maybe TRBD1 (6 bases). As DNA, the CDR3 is TGTGCCAGCAGGGCTGAGGGGGGGAATGAAAAACTGTTTTTT. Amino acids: CASRAEGGNEKLFF.